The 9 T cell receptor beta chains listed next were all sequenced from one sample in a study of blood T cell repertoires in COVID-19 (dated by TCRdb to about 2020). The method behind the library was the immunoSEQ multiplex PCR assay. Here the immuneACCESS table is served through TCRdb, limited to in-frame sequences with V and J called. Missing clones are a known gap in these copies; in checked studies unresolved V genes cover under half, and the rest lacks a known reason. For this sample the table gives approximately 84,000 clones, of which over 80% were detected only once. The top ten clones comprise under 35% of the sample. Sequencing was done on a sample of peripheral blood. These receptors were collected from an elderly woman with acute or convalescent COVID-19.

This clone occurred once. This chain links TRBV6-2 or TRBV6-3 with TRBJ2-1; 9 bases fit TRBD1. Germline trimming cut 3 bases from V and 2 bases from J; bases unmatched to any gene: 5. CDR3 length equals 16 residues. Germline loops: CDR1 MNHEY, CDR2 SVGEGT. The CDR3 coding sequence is TGTGCCAGCAGTTATCCCCGACAGGGGGCCTACAATGAGCAGTTCTTC. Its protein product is CASSYPRQGAYNEQFF.

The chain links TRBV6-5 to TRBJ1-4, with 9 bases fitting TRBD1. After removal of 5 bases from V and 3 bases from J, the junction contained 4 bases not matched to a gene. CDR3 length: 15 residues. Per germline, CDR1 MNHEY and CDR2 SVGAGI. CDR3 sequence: CASSTGGDANEKLFF. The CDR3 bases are TGTGCCAGCAGTACAGGGGGCGATGCTAATGAAAAACTGTTTTTT.

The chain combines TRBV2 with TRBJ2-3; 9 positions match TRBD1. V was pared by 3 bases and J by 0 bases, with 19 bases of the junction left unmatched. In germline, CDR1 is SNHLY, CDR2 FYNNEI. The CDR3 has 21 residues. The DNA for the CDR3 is TGTGCCAGCAGTGAGGGCTCGGACAGGGGAAGCGGTTGGTGGAGCACAGATACGCAGTATTTT. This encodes CASSEGSDRGSGWWSTDTQYF.

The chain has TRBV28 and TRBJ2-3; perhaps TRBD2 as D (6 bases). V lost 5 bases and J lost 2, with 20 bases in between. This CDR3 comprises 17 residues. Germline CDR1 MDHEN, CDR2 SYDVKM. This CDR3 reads CASSPSSWGGNTDTQYF. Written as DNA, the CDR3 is TGTGCCAGCAGTCCCTCATCGTGGGGCGGGAACACAGATACGCAGTATTTT.

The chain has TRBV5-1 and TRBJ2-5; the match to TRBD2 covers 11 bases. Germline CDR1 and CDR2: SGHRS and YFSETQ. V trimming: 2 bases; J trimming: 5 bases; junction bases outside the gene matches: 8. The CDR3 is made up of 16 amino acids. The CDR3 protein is CASSLGTSGHGETQYF. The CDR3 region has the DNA TGCGCCAGCAGCTTAGGGACTAGCGGTCATGGGGAGACCCAGTACTTC.

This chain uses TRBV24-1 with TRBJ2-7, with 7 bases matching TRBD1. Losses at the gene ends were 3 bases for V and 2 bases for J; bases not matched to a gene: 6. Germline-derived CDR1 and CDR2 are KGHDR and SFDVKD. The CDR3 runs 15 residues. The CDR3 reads CATSDAGGRAYEQYF. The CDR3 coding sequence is TGTGCCACCAGTGATGCAGGGGGTCGGGCCTACGAGCAGTACTTC.

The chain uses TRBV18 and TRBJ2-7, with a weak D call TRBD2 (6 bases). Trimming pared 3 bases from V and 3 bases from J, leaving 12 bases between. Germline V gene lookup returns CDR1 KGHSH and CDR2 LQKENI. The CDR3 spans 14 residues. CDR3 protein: CASSPGARGYEQYF. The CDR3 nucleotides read TGTGCCAGCTCACCCGGGGCGCGGGGCTACGAGCAGTACTTC.

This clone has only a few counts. The CDR3 DNA is TGCAGCACGGTTACCCCGGGGGAGAACACTGAAGCTTTCTTT. This sequence encodes CSTVTPGENTEAFF. The chain uses TRBV29-1 and TRBJ1-1; D possibly corresponds to TRBD1 (5 bases). This CDR3 is built from 14 residues. CDR1 and CDR2 (germline): SQVTM, ANQGSEA. V was pared by 8 bases and J by 1 base, with 17 bases between.

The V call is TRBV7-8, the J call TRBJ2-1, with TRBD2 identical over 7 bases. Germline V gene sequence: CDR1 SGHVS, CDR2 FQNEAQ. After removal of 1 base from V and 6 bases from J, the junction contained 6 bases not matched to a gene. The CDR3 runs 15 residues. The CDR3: CASSLGLAAFNEQFF. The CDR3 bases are TGTGCCAGCAGCTTAGGTCTAGCGGCCTTCAATGAGCAGTTCTTC.